The 5 T cell receptor beta chains in this list originate from one sample, sequenced in a study of T cell responses to AZD1222 COVID-19 vaccine. The repertoire was sequenced with immunoSEQ multiplex PCR; TCRdb's copy has only in-frame clones and lacks some. In the table there are 98,000 or so clones, 89% of which are singletons. Sequences were derived from peripheral blood, sampled on day 0 of MenACWY control vaccination. These receptors originate from an adult in good health.

The chain's CDR3 is CASSQDRGGSTEAFF. CDR3 in DNA: TGCGCCAGCAGCCAAGATAGGGGGGGGAGCACTGAAGCTTTCTTT. The gene calls are TRBV4-1 and TRBJ1-1, with D perhaps TRBD1 (6 bases). V dropped 0 bases and J dropped 4 bases, with 12 bases sitting between them. CDR3 size: 15 residues. The germline gives CDR1 MGHRA, CDR2 YSYEKL.

The chain uses TRBV5-1 and TRBJ2-1, with a tentative D call TRBD1 (5 bases). Per germline, CDR1 SGHRS and CDR2 YFSETQ. CDR3 length: 14 residues. V lost 1 base and J 2 bases, leaving 7 bases between the germline ends. This chain's CDR3 is CASSLQGPYNEQFF. The CDR3 DNA sequence: TGCGCCAGCAGCTTGCAGGGTCCCTACAATGAGCAGTTCTTC.

The chain recombines TRBV6-4 with TRBJ1-2; perhaps TRBD1 as D (5 bases). The germline V gene encodes CDR1 MRHNA and CDR2 SNTAGT. This CDR3 region has 14 residues. Trimming took off 2 bases at V and 9 bases at J, with 16 bases between the two ends. CDR3 loop: CASSDTRTPLRYTF. In DNA, the CDR3 is TGTGCCAGCAGTGACACTCGGACACCGCTTCGCTACACCTTC.

As DNA, the CDR3 is TGTGCCAGCAGTGAAGAGGGGGTCTATGGCTACACCTTC. It specifies CASSEEGVYGYTF. V and J are TRBV6-1 and TRBJ1-2; possibly TRBD1 for D (6 bases). Germline V gives CDR1 MNHNS, CDR2 SASEGT. Trimming cost V 1 base and J 4 bases, with 7 bases left between them. CDR3 size: 13 residues.

This sequence joins TRBV6-5 and TRBJ1-1; D unresolved. CDR1 and CDR2 from the germline V gene are MNHEY and SVGAGI. The CDR3 extends over 13 amino acids. V was pared by 6 bases and J by 1 base, with 9 bases between. CDR3: CASSEAQNTEAFF. DNA of the CDR3: TGTGCCAGCAGCGAGGCCCAGAACACTGAAGCTTTCTTT.